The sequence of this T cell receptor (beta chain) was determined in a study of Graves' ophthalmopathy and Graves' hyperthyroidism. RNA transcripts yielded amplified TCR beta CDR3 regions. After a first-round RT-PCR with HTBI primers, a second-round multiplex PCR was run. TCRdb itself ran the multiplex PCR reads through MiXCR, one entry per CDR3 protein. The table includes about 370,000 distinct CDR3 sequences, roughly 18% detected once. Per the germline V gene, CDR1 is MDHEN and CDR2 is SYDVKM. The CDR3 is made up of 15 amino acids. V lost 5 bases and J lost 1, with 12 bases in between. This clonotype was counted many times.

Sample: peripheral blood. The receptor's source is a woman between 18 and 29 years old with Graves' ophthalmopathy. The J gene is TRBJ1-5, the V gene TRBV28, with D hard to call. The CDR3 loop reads CASSRKGSSNQPQHF. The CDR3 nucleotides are TGTGCCAGCAGTCGAAAGGGATCAAGCAATCAGCCCCAGCATTTT.